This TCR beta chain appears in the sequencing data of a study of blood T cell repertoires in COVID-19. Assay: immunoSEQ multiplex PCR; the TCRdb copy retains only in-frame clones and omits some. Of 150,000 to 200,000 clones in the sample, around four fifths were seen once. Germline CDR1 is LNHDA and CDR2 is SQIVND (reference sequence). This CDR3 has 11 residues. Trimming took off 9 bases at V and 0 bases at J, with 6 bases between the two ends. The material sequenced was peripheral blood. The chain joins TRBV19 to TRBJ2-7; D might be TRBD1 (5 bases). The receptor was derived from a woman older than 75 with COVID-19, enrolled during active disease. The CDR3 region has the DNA TGTGCCAGGGACATCTCCTACGAGCAGTACTTC. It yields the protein CARDISYEQYF.